The 19 T cell receptor beta chains listed next were all sequenced from one sample in a study of molecular identifiers for immune sequencing clone quantification. A single record per CDR3 protein comes from TCRdb applying MiXCR to the PCR reads. The sample lists hundreds of thousands of distinct CDR3 sequences, around 25% occurring once. The sequenced sample was naive CD8+ T cells from blood, with Jurkat cell RNA spiked in. The subset: FACS-sorted CD8+CD4-CCR7+CD45RA+ naive T cells. These receptor sequences come from a human donor in good health. Some libraries in this study had Jurkat cell RNA spiked in.

For this clonotype: This may stem from a read error, because a much larger clone lies one nucleotide away. CDR3 amino acids: CASSQLSYGYTF. For the CDR3, the DNA is TGTGCCAGCAGCCAACTTAGCTATGGCTACACCTTC. The chain links TRBV14 to TRBJ1-2; D is unresolved. CDR1 and CDR2 (germline): SGHDN, FVKESK. Trimming shortened V by 2 bases and J by 4 bases, and 5 bases separated the two germline ends. The CDR3 runs to 12 residues.

Of note for this clonotype: An end of the junction does not agree with germline; a read error may underlie this. The rearrangement joins TRBV7-6 to TRBJ2-2, with D perhaps given as TRBD1 or TRBD2 (6 bases each). The CDR3 runs 17 residues. The germline V gene has CDR1 SGHVS and CDR2 FNYEAQ. Here the CDR3 reads CTSSLAPGAMGTGELFF. The CDR3 coding sequence is TGTACCAGCAGCTTAGCGCCGGGGGCCATGGGGACCGGGGAGCTGTTTTTT.

This chain connects TRBV20-1 to TRBJ2-7, with TRBD2 as a possible D gene (6 bases). The ends were cut back, 2 bases at V and 3 bases at J, with 11 bases in the middle. Germline CDR1 reads DFQATT; CDR2 reads SNEGSKA (reference sequence). The CDR3 is 13 amino acids. The CDR3 region has the DNA TGCAGTGCTAGACCACCGGGACTCTACGAGCAGTACTTC. This translates into CSARPPGLYEQYF.

This clonotype was counted ten times or more. This sequence joins TRBV20-1 and TRBJ2-3, with D possibly called TRBD1 or TRBD2 (5 bases each). Germline V gene sequence: CDR1 DFQATT, CDR2 SNEGSKA (reference sequence). V was shortened by 5 bases and J by 4 bases, with 19 bases between the two germline ends. The CDR3 sequence is 15 residues long. The CDR3 loop is CSAPGLATFADTQYF. CDR3 DNA sequence: TGCAGTGCTCCGGGGCTAGCTACTTTCGCAGATACGCAGTATTTT.

The chain combines TRBV5-4 with TRBJ1-4; no reliable D call. Germline values: CDR1 SGHNT, CDR2 YYREEE (reference sequence). V lost 2 bases to trimming and J lost 5 bases, with 7 bases between them. CDR3 length equals 13 residues. In DNA, the CDR3 is TGTGCCAGCAGCTTCCCAGAGAATGAAAAACTGTTTTTT. Translation gives CASSFPENEKLFF.

In its sample, this clonotype was seen many times. V gene TRBV7-9 combines with J gene TRBJ1-5; TRBD1 agrees at 9 bases. The germline gives CDR1 SEHNR, CDR2 FQNEAQ (reference sequence). The CDR3 sequence is 16 residues long. The V gene end was trimmed by 5 bases and the J gene end by 2 bases; junction bases not matched to a gene: 7. The CDR3 bases are TGTGCCAGCAGCAAACAGGGGGCGGGGGGCAATCAGCCCCAGCATTTT. It yields the protein CASSKQGAGGNQPQHF.

This clonotype was counted a few times. The chain links TRBV4-1 to TRBJ2-1; the D gene could be TRBD1 or TRBD2 (5 bases each). CDR3 size: 15 residues. Trimming left V 0 bases short and J 7 bases short, with 13 bases between. Germline V lookup: CDR1 MGHRA, CDR2 YSYEKL. CDR3 in DNA: TGCGCCAGCAGCCAAGATGTGGGGGTCGGGAATGAGCAGTTCTTC. Its protein is CASSQDVGVGNEQFF.

This clonotype was counted a few times. The chain recombines TRBV27 with TRBJ2-5; D not resolved. Trimming took 0 bases from V and 5 from J, leaving 13 bases between them. The CDR3 has 15 residues. The V gene's germline CDR1 is MNHEY and CDR2 SMNVEV (reference sequence). CDR3 in amino acids: CASSLSGPTTETQYF. CDR3 nucleotides: TGTGCCAGCAGTTTATCCGGACCCACCACGGAGACCCAGTACTTC.

The chain recombines TRBV3-1 with TRBJ2-7; D tentatively fits TRBD1 or TRBD2 (7 bases each). This CDR3 is 17 amino acids long. Germline-derived CDR1 and CDR2 are LGHDT and YNNKEL (reference sequence). The germline V and J ends were trimmed by 0 bases and 2 bases, with 17 bases remaining between them. The CDR3 loop is CASSQDLAGGETYEQYF. The DNA of the CDR3 is TGTGCCAGCAGCCAAGATTTGGCAGGGGGGGAAACCTACGAGCAGTACTTC.

This clonotype was detected a few times. The chain has TRBV10-3 and TRBJ1-2, with D unresolved. The length of the CDR3 is 13 residues. With 3 bases removed from V and 1 base from J, the gap between germline ends came to 6 bases. Germline V CDR1 and CDR2: ENHRY, SYGVKD. The CDR3 loop reads CAISEAVNYGYTF. In nucleotides, the CDR3 is TGTGCCATCAGTGAAGCCGTTAACTATGGCTACACCTTC.

This clonotype occurred many times. The V call is TRBV7-2, the J call TRBJ2-3; TRBD2 might be the D (6 bases). The ends were cut back, 5 bases at V and 3 bases at J, with 18 bases in the middle. Germline V lookup: CDR1 SGHTA, CDR2 FQGNSA. The CDR3 covers 16 residues. CDR3 DNA sequence: TGTGCCAGCAGCCCCGGACTAAAAAGATATACAGATACGCAGTATTTT. It specifies CASSPGLKRYTDTQYF.

The sample holds many counts of this clonotype. CDR3 sequence (DNA): TGTGCCAGCAGCCTAACCGGGGGCGGGGAACGGGTCTATGGCTACACCTTC. Translation: CASSLTGGGERVYGYTF. The chain carries TRBV7-9 and TRBJ1-2; a weak D match, TRBD1 (6 bases). Trimming stripped 5 bases from V and 4 bases from J, with 23 bases between. The germline V gene encodes CDR1 SEHNR and CDR2 FQNEAQ (reference sequence). The CDR3 has 17 amino acids.

This clonotype has just a few counts. The V call is TRBV7-9, the J call TRBJ2-1; TRBD2 might be the D (6 bases). The ends were cut back, 5 bases at V and 4 bases at J, with 15 bases in the middle. The germline CDR1 and CDR2 sequences are SEHNR and FQNEAQ (reference sequence). The CDR3 spans 15 residues. In DNA form, the CDR3 reads TGTGCCAGCAGCCCGCGGGAAGCTCGGTACAATGAGCAGTTCTTC. It yields the protein CASSPREARYNEQFF.

This clonotype was observed at least ten times. The chain carries TRBV19 and TRBJ2-4, with 9 nucleotides matching TRBD2. V was clipped by 1 base and J by 14 bases; unmatched bases: 6. Germline values: CDR1 LNHDA, CDR2 SQIVND (reference sequence). The CDR3 runs to 13 residues. In DNA, the CDR3 is TGTGCCAGTAGTATAGGACTAGCGGCCGTGAAGTACTTC. Protein sequence: CASSIGLAAVKYF.

This clonotype was seen repeatedly, ten times or more. V and J are TRBV15 and TRBJ2-3, with D perhaps assigned TRBD1 or TRBD2 (5 bases each). Looked up from germline, CDR1 is LNHNV and CDR2 is YYDKDF (reference sequence). V was shortened by 0 bases and J by 0 bases, with 7 bases between the two germline ends. The CDR3 loop spans 15 amino acids. CDR3 in DNA: TGTGCCACCAGCAGAGATTGGGGGAGCACAGATACGCAGTATTTT. Translating it yields CATSRDWGSTDTQYF. The variable domain in full, with the rest retrieved from reference TRBV15 and TRBJ2-3, is DAMVIQNPRYQVTQFGKPVTLSCSQTLNHNVMYWYQQKSSQAPKLLFHYYDKDFNNEADTPDNFQSRRPNTSFCFLDIRSPGLGDTAMYLCATSRDWGSTDTQYFGPGTRLTVL.

Ten or more counts support this clonotype. V usage is TRBV20-1 and J usage is TRBJ2-7; 7 nucleotides agree with TRBD1. CDR3 length equals 13 residues. CDR1 and CDR2 (germline): DFQATT, SNEGSKA (reference sequence). Trimming took 6 bases from V and 0 from J; bases not matched to a gene: 5. The CDR3 sequence: CSAYRDSSYEQYF. The CDR3 DNA reads TGCAGTGCGTACCGGGACAGCTCCTACGAGCAGTACTTC.

The CDR3 region has the DNA TGCGCCAGCAGCCAAGGCCCAATGGGCGGGTCCGGCTACGAGCAGTACTTC. Translated: CASSQGPMGGSGYEQYF. The chain uses TRBV4-1 and TRBJ2-7, with a possible D match to TRBD2 (5 bases). Germline CDR1 is MGHRA and CDR2 is YSYEKL. The V end lost 1 base, the J end lost 3 bases, and 19 bases lay between the germline ends. This CDR3 is built from 17 residues.

With regard to this clonotype: A much larger clone differs by one base, so this may be a read error. The V gene is TRBV9, the J gene TRBJ2-3; D may correspond to TRBD1 or TRBD2 (5 bases each). Germline V gene sequence: CDR1 SGDLS, CDR2 YYNGEE. The CDR3 length is 16 residues. The V end was cut by 4 bases, the J end by 3 bases, with 18 bases between. The CDR3 region is CASSIVEGPSTDTQYF. CDR3 DNA sequence: TGTGCCAGCAGCATAGTTGAGGGGCCTTCGACAGATACGCAGTATTTT.

A note on this clonotype: One base away lies a much larger clone, so this may be a sequencing read error. The chain links TRBV4-3 to TRBJ2-2; either TRBD1 or TRBD2 may fit D (5 bases each). The germline V gene has CDR1 LGHNA and CDR2 YSLEER. This CDR3 is 17 amino acids long. The CDR3, as DNA: TGCGCCAGCAGCCCAGGGATCACGATAGGGAACACCGGGGAGCTGTGTTTT. Its translation: CASSPGITIGNTGELCF.